The rows below give T cell receptor beta chains drawn from one sample of a study of blood T cell repertoires in COVID-19. TCRdb's copy holds only in-frame clones and misses some; the assay was immunoSEQ multiplex PCR. This sample has about 65,000 clones, with around four fifths found just once. The sequencing input was peripheral blood. These receptors were taken from a human donor in a cohort sampled during active COVID-19. Both conserved end residues are trimmed from each CDR3. For some rows the clone size is stated as once, few or many, or as a class when expanded; others skip it.

j_gene: TRBJ2-7
abundance: NA
v_gene: TRBV3-1/TRBV3-2
CDR3aa: ASSGSRTGVYEQY

j_gene: TRBJ1-2
abundance: NA
v_gene: TRBV7-9
CDR3aa: ASSRGQNYGYT

j_gene: TRBJ1-1
abundance: few
v_gene: TRBV21-1
CDR3aa: ASSMTENTEAF

j_gene: TRBJ2-3
abundance: once
v_gene: TRBV6-6
CDR3aa: ASSRTSVSKTH

j_gene: TRBJ1-4
abundance: NA
v_gene: TRBV30
CDR3aa: AWSGQGRNEKLF

j_gene: TRBJ1-3
abundance: NA
v_gene: TRBV4-3
CDR3aa: ASSQDATDSPGNTIY

j_gene: TRBJ2-1
abundance: NA
v_gene: TRBV5-1
CDR3aa: ASSILAGANEQF

j_gene: TRBJ1-1
abundance: NA
v_gene: TRBV6-2/TRBV6-3
CDR3aa: ASSRSSRTALNTEAF

j_gene: TRBJ1-5
abundance: NA
v_gene: TRBV7-9
CDR3aa: ASSPDGVQPQH

j_gene: TRBJ2-5
abundance: NA
v_gene: TRBV7-2
CDR3aa: ASSLVASGARETQY

j_gene: TRBJ2-5
abundance: NA
v_gene: TRBV15
CDR3aa: ATSSGAAQETQY

j_gene: TRBJ2-1
abundance: few
v_gene: TRBV7-9
CDR3aa: ASSRTDGDEQF

j_gene: TRBJ2-5
abundance: NA
v_gene: TRBV4-1
CDR3aa: ASSFQLAGGLETQY

j_gene: TRBJ2-1
abundance: once
v_gene: TRBV5-1
CDR3aa: ASSPGTGTSGRQF

j_gene: TRBJ2-3
abundance: NA
v_gene: TRBV10-3
CDR3aa: AIGVESDTQY

j_gene: TRBJ1-5
abundance: NA
v_gene: TRBV2
CDR3aa: ASSHQGRNQPQH

j_gene: TRBJ2-7
abundance: few
v_gene: TRBV2
CDR3aa: ASSDRSRISEQY

j_gene: TRBJ1-5
abundance: NA
v_gene: TRBV7-2
CDR3aa: ASSSPGGTGQPQH

j_gene: TRBJ1-6
abundance: NA
v_gene: TRBV28
CDR3aa: ASRTGAGGGFPLH

j_gene: TRBJ1-4
abundance: NA
v_gene: TRBV6-6
CDR3aa: ASGGTYNEKLF

j_gene: TRBJ1-2
abundance: NA
v_gene: TRBV6-5
CDR3aa: ASIRGAGSYGYT

j_gene: TRBJ2-3
abundance: NA
v_gene: TRBV11-2
CDR3aa: ASSSDRGVADTQY

j_gene: TRBJ2-3
abundance: NA
v_gene: TRBV3-1/TRBV3-2
CDR3aa: ASSPQRAGDTQY

j_gene: TRBJ2-1
abundance: NA
v_gene: TRBV3-1/TRBV3-2
CDR3aa: ASSQPHTNEQF

j_gene: TRBJ1-5
abundance: NA
v_gene: TRBV18
CDR3aa: ATTGNSNQPQH

j_gene: TRBJ2-1
abundance: NA
v_gene: TRBV5-6
CDR3aa: ASSSPSGLSNEQF

j_gene: TRBJ1-2
abundance: NA
v_gene: TRBV6-6
CDR3aa: ASSQTGGDRYGYT

j_gene: TRBJ1-6
abundance: many
v_gene: TRBV9
CDR3aa: ASSATGGGNSPLH

j_gene: TRBJ1-2
abundance: few
v_gene: TRBV2
CDR3aa: ASSRDRVRDGYT

j_gene: TRBJ2-1
abundance: once
v_gene: TRBV7-8
CDR3aa: ASSSSAGGPLNEQF

j_gene: TRBJ2-5
abundance: NA
v_gene: TRBV6-5
CDR3aa: ASRTTSGGQETQY

j_gene: TRBJ2-1
abundance: NA
v_gene: TRBV5-1
CDR3aa: ASSLTGGYNEQF

j_gene: TRBJ1-2
abundance: NA
v_gene: TRBV5-1
CDR3aa: ASSLGHNYGYT

j_gene: TRBJ1-2
abundance: NA
v_gene: TRBV24-1
CDR3aa: ATSEDIGTGHNYGYT

j_gene: TRBJ1-4
abundance: NA
v_gene: TRBV7-9
CDR3aa: ASSLSGAEEKLF